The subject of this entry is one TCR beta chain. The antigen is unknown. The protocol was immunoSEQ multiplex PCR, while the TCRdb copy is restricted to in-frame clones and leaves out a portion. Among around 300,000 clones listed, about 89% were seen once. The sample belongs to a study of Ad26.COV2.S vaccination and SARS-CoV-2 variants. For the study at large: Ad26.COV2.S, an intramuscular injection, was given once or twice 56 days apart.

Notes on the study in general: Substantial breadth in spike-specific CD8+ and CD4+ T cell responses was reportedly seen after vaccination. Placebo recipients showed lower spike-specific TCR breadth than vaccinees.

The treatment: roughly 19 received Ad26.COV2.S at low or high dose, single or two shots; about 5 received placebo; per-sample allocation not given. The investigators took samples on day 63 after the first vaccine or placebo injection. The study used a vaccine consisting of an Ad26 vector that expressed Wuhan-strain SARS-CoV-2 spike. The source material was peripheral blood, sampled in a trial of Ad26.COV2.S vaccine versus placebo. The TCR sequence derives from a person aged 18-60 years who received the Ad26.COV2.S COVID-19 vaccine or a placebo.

CDR3 DNA sequence: TGTGCCAGTAGTATAGGGGCGGTCGGGGGTAGCACCGGGGAGCTGTTTTTT. It is translated as CASSIGAVGGSTGELFF. V usage is TRBV19 and J usage is TRBJ2-2; D is possibly TRBD2 (6 bases). Germline CDR1 reads LNHDA; CDR2 reads SQIVND (reference sequence). Trimming removed 1 base at V and 4 bases at J, with 16 bases between. This CDR3 region has 17 residues.